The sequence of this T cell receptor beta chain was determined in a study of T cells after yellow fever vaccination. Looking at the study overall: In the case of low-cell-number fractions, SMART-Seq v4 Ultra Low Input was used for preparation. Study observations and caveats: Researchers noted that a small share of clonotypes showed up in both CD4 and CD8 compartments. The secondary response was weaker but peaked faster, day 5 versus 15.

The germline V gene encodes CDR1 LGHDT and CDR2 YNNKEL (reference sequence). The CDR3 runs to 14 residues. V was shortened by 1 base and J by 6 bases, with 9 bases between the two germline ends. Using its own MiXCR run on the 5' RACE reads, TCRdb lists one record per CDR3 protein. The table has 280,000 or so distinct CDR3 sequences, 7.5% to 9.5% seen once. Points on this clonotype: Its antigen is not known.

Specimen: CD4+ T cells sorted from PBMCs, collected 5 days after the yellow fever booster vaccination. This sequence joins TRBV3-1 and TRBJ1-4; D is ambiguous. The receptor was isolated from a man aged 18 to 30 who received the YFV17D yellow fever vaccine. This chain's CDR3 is CASSQVNRYEKLFF. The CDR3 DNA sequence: TGTGCCAGCAGCCAAGTTAACCGATATGAAAAACTGTTTTTT.